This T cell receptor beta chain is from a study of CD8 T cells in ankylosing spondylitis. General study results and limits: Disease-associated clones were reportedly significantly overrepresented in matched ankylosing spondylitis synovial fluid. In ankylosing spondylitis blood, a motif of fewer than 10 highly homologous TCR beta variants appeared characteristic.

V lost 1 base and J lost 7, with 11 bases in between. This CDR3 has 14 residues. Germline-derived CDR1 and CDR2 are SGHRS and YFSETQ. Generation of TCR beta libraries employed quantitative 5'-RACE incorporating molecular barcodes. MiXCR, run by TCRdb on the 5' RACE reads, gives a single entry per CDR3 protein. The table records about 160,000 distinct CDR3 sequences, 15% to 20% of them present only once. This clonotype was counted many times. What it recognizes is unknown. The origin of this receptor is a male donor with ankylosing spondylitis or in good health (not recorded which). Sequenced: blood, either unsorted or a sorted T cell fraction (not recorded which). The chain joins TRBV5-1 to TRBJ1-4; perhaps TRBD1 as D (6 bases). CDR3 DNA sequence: TGCGCCAGCAGCTTGACGGGACACCTTGAAAAACTGTTTTTT. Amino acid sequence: CASSLTGHLEKLFF.